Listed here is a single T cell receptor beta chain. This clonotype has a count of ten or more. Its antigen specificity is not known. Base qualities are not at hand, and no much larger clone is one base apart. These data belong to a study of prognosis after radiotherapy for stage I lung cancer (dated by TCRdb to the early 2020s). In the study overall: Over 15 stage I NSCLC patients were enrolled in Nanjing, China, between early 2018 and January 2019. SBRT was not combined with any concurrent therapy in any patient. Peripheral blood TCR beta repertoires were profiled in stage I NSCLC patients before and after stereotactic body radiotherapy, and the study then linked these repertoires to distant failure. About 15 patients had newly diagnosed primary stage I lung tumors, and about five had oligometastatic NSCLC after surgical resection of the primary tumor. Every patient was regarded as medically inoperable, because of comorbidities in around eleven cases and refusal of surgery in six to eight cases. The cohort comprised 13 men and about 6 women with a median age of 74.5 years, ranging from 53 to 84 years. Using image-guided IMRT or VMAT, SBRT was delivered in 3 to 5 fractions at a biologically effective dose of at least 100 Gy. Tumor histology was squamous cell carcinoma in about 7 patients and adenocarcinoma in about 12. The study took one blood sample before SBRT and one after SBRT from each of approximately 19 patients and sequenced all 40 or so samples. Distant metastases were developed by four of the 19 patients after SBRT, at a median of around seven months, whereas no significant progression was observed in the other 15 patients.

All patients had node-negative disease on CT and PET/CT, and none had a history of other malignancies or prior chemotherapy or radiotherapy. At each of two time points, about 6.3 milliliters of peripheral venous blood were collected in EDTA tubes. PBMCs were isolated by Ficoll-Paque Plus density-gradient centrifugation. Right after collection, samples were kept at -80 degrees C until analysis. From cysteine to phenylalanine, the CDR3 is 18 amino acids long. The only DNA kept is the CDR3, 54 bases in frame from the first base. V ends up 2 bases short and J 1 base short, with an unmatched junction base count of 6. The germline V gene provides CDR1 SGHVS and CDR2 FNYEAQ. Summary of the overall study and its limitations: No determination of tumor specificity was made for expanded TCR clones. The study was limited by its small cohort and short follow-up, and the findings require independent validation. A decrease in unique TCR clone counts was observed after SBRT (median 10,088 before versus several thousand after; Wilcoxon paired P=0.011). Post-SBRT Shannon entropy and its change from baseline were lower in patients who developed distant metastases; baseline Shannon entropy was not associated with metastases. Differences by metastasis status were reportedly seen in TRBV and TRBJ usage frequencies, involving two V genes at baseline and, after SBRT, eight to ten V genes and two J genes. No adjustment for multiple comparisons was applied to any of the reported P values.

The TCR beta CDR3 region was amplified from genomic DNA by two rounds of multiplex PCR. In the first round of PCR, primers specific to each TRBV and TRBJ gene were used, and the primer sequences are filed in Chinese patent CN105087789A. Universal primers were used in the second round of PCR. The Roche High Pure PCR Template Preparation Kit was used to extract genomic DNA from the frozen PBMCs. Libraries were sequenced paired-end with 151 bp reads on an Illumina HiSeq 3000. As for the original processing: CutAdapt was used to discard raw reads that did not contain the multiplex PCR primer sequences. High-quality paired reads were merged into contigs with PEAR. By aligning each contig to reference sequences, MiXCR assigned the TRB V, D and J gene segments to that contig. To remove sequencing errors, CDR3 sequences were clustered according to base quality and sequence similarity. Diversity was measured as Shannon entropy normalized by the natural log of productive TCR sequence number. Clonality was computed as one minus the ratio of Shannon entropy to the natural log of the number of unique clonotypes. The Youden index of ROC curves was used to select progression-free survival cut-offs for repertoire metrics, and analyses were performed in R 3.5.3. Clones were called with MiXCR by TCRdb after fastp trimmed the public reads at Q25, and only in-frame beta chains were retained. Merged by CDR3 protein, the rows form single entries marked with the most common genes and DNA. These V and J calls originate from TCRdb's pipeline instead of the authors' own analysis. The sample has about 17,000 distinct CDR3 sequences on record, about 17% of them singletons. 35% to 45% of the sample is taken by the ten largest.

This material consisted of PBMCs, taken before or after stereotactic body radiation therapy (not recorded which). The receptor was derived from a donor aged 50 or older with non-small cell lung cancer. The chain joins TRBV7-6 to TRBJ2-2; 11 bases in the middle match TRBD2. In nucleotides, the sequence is TGTGCCAGCAGCTTACCCACTAGCGGGGGCCTGAACACCGGGGAGCTGTTTTTT. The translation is CASSLPTSGGLNTGELFF. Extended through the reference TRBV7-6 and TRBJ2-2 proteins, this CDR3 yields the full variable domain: GAGVSQSPRYKVTKRGQDVALRCDPISGHVSLYWYRQALGQGPEFLTYFNYEAQQDKSGLPNDRFSAERPEGSISTLTIQRTEQRDSAMYRCASSLPTSGGLNTGELFFGEGSRLTVL.